The sequence of this T cell receptor beta chain was determined in a study of cytomegalovirus exposure and HLA in healthy donors. Details on this clone: What it binds is unknown.

Study-level findings and limits: Later analysis placed DRB1 highest and HLA-C lowest in TCR association rates, which differed by HLA locus. TCR beta chains associated with HLA were, in a later analysis, more clonally expanded than equally common others.

It was with 60 Vbeta and 13 Jbeta primers that the PCR ran. Libraries were prepared by immunoSEQ multiplex PCR; TCRdb keeps only in-frame clonotypes and omits some of them. This table has about 180,000 clones, roughly 88% appearing once. What was sequenced was PBMCs. This clonotype was obtained from a girl aged 2-10 years in good health and CMV-seropositive.

For the CDR3, the DNA is TGTGCTAGTGGAACGACAGACAGGGGCAATCAGCCCCAGCATTTT. Its protein product is CASGTTDRGNQPQHF. J is TRBJ1-5 and V is TRBV12-5, with 7 bases that match TRBD1. Per germline, CDR1 LGHNT and CDR2 FRNRAP. Trimming at V came to 6 bases and at J to 2 bases, leaving 7 bases not matched to a gene. CDR3 length: 15 amino acids.